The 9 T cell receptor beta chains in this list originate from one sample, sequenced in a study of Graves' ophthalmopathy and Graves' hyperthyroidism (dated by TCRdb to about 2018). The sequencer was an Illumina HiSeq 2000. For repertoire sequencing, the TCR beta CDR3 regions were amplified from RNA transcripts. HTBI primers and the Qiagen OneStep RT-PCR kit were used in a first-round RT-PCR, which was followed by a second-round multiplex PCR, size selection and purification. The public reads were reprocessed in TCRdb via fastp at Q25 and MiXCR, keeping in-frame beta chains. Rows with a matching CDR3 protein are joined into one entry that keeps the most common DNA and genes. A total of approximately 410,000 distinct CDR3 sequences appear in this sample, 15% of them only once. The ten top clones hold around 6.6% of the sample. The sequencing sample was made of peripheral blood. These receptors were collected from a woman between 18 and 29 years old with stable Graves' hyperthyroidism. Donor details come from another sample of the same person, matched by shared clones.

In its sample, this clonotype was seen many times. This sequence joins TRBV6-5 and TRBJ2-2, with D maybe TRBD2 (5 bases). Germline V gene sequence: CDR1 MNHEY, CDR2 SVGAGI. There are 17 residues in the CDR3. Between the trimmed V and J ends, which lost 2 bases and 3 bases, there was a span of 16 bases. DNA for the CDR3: TGTGCCAGCAGTTACAGGGCCCCGAGGGTGTACACCGGGGAGCTGTTTTTT. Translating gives CASSYRAPRVYTGELFF.

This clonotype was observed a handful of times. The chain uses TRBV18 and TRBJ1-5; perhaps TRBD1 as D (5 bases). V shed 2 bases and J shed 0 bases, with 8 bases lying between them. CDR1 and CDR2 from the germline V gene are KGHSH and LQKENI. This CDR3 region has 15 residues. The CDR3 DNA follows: TGTGCCAGCTCACCAGGGGGAAATAGCAATCAGCCCCAGCATTTT. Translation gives CASSPGGNSNQPQHF.

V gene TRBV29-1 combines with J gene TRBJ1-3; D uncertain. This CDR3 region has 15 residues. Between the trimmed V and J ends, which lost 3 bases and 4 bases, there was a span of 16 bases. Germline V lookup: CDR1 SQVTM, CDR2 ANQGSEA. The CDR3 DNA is TGCAGCGTTGAGCCGACGGTCGGACTCGGAAACACCATATATTTT. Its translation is CSVEPTVGLGNTIYF.

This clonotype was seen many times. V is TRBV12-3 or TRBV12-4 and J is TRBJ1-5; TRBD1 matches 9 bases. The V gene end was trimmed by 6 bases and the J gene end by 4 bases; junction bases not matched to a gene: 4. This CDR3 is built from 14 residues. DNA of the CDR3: TGTGCCAGCAGAAGGGACAGGGAAAATCAGCCCCAGCATTTT. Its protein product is CASRRDRENQPQHF.

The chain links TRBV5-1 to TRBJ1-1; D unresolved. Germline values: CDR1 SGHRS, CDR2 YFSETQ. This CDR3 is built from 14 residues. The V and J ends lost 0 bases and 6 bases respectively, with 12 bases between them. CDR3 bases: TGCGCCAGCAGCTTGGCCCGTTCGGGCGCTGAAGCTTTCTTT. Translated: CASSLARSGAEAFF.

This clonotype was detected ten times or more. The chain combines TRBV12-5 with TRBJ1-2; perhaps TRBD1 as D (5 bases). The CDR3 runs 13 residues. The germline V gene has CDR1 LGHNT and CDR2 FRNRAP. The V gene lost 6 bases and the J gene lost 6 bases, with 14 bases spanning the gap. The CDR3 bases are TGTGCTAGTGGCTGGGGGGGAACTCATGGCTACACCTTC. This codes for CASGWGGTHGYTF.

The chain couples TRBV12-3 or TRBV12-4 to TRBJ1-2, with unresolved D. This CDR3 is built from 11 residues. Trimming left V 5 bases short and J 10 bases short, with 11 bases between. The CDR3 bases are TGTGCCAGCAGTCGAGGACTCGTCTACACCTTC. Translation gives CASSRGLVYTF.

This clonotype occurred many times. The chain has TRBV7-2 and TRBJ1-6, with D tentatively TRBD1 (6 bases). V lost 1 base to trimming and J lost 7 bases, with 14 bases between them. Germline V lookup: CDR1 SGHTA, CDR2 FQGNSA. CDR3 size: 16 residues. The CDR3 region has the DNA TGTGCCAGCAGCTTAGAGTGGGGGCTAGTAAATTCACCCCTCCACTTT. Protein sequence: CASSLEWGLVNSPLHF.

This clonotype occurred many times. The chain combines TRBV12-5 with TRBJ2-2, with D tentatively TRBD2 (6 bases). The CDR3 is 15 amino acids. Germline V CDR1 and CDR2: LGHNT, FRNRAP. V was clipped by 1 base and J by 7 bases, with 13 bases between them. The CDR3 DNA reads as TGTGCTAGTGGTTTGGGACCGGGGGTCGGCGGGGAGCTGTTTTTT. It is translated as CASGLGPGVGGELFF. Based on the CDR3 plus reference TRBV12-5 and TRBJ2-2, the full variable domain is DARVTQTPRHKVTEMGQEVTMRCQPILGHNTVFWYRQTMMQGLELLAYFRNRAPLDDSGMPKDRFSAEMPDATLATLKIQPSEPRDSAVYFCASGLGPGVGGELFFGEGSRLTVL.